The sequence of this T cell receptor (beta chain) was determined in a study of T cells after yellow fever vaccination. Across the whole study: In the case of low-cell-number fractions, SMART-Seq v4 Ultra Low Input was used for preparation.

Remarks on this clonotype: The antigen remains unidentified.

The study, taken as a whole, reports: Post-booster repertoires contained most primary-vaccination clones again (roughly 96% CD4, less than 90% CD8). By day 5 rather than day 15, the secondary response had peaked, though it was weaker.

This CDR3 is built from 14 residues. V shed 5 bases and J 9 bases; nucleotides not matched to a gene: 8. Per germline, CDR1 MNHEY and CDR2 SVGEGT. A universal primer site and UMIs were added as TCR cDNA was made by 5'RACE template switching. TCRdb reprocessed the 5' RACE reads via MiXCR and lists one record per CDR3 protein. This sample has some 290,000 distinct CDR3 sequences, with around 11% found just once. This TCR was recovered from a man in his late teens or twenties who received the YFV17D yellow fever vaccine. Sequences were derived from CD4+ T cells sorted from PBMCs, sampled 45 days after the yellow fever booster vaccination. The chain has TRBV6-2 or TRBV6-3 and TRBJ2-7; the match to TRBD2 covers 12 bases. The CDR3 sequence is CASSTTSGGPRQYF. In DNA, the CDR3 is TGTGCCAGCAGTACCACTAGCGGGGGGCCCAGGCAGTACTTC.